The present T cell receptor (beta chain) was sequenced within a study of brain T cells in children with intractable seizures. The V end lost 4 bases, the J end lost 5 bases, and 15 bases lay between the germline ends. CDR3 length equals 15 residues. Germline values: CDR1 MGHRA, CDR2 YSYEKL. Produced via immunoSEQ multiplex PCR; TCRdb's table is partial and in-frame only. The sample has 300,000 to 400,000 clones; nearly 95% are singletons. Findings of the study overall: Pre- and post-surgery blood differed in depth, so pre-surgery absences may be undersampling.

Noted time point: blood from clinic visit 5 months post-surgery; TSC patient then seizure free. Sequencing was limited to surgery cases with top T cell transcript signatures in brain tissue. Remarks on this clone: Its antigen is as yet unknown.

The chain has TRBV4-1 and TRBJ2-1; possibly TRBD2 for D (5 bases). The clonotype originates from a boy less than two years old with tuberous sclerosis and intractable seizures. The sequencing used peripheral blood, collected roughly 5 months after surgery. CDR3: CASSLRRLVDNEQFF. The CDR3 region has the DNA TGCGCCAGCAGCCTCAGGAGGTTGGTAGACAATGAGCAGTTCTTC.